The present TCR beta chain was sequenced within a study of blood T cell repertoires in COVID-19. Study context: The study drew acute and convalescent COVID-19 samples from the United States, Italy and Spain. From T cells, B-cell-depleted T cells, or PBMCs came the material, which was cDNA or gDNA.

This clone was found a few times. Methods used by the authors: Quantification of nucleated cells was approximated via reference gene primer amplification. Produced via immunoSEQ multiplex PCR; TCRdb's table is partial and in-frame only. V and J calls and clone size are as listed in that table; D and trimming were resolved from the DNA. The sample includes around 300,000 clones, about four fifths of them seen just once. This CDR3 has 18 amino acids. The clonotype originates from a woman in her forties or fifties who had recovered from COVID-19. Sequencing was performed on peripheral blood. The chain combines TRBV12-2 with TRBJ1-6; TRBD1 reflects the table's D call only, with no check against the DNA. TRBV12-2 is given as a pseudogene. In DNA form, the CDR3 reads TGTGCAAGTCGCTCAAGACAGGGTGAACTCTCCTATAATTCACCCCTCCACTTT. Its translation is CASRSRQGELSYNSPLHF.